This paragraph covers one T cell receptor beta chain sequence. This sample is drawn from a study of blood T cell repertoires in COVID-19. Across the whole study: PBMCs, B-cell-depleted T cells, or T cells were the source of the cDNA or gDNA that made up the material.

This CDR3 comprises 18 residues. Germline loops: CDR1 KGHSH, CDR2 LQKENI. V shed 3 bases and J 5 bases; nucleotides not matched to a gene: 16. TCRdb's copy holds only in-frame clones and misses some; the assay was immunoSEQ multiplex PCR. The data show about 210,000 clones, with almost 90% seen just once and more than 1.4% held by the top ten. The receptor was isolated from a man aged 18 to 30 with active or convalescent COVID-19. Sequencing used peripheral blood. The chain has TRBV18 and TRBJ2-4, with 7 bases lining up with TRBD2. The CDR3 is CASSPRREWSREENIQYF. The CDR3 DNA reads TGTGCCAGCTCACCTCGACGGGAGTGGAGTCGGGAGGAAAACATTCAGTACTTC.